This T cell receptor (beta chain) appears in the sequencing data of a study of blood T cell repertoires in COVID-19. With 6 bases removed from V and 2 bases from J, the gap between germline ends came to 10 bases. The CDR3 contains 14 residues. Germline assignment: CDR1 MDHEN and CDR2 SYDVKM. Assay: immunoSEQ multiplex PCR; the TCRdb copy retains only in-frame clones and omits some. The top ten clones hold 35% to 45% of a sample with 140,000 to 150,000 clones, approximately 87% of them seen once. The sequence was collected from a human donor in a cohort sampled during active COVID-19. Sequencing was done on a sample of peripheral blood. The chain links TRBV28 to TRBJ1-4; tentatively, D is TRBD1 (6 bases). This CDR3 reads CASRKTGTNEKLFF. The DNA of the CDR3 is TGTGCCAGCAGAAAGACAGGCACTAATGAAAAACTGTTTTTT. Using reference TRBV28 and TRBJ1-4 for the parts outside the CDR3, the full variable domain is DVKVTQSSRYLVKRTGEKVFLECVQDMDHENMFWYRQDPGLGLRLIYFSYDVKMKEKGDIPEGYSVSREKKERFSLILESASTNQTSMYLCASRKTGTNEKLFFGSGTQLSVL.